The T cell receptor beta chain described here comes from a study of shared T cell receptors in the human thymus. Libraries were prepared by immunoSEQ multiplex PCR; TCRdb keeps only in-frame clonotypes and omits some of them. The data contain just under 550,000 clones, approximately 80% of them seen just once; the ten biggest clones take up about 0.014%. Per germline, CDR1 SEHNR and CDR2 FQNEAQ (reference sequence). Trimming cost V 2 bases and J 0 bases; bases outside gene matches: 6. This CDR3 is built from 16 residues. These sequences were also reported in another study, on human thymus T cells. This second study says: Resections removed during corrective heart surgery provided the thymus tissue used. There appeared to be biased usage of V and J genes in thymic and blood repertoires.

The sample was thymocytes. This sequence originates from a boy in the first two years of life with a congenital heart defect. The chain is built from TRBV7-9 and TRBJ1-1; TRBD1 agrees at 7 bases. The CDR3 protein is CASSLTGTEMNTEAFF. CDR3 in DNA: TGTGCCAGCAGCTTAACGGGGACAGAAATGAACACTGAAGCTTTCTTT.